This T cell receptor (beta chain) was identified in a study of shared clonotypes between healthy human individuals. The germline V gene encodes CDR1 SGHRS and CDR2 YFSETQ. Germline trimming cut 7 bases from V and 4 bases from J; bases unmatched to any gene: 8. This CDR3 has 14 amino acids. Assay used: immunoSEQ multiplex PCR; TCRdb lists only in-frame clones, some missing. The profile shows about 1 million clones, about 80% of them singletons. V and J are TRBV5-1 and TRBJ1-1, with 9 bases fitting TRBD1. This receptor was taken from a man aged 18 to 30 in good health. Sequenced material: memory CD4+ T cells sorted from blood. Regarding subset: CD45RA-negative fraction. In nucleotides, the CDR3 is TGCGCCAGCGGGCTCGGGACAGGGCTCACTGAAGCTTTCTTT. Protein: CASGLGTGLTEAFF.